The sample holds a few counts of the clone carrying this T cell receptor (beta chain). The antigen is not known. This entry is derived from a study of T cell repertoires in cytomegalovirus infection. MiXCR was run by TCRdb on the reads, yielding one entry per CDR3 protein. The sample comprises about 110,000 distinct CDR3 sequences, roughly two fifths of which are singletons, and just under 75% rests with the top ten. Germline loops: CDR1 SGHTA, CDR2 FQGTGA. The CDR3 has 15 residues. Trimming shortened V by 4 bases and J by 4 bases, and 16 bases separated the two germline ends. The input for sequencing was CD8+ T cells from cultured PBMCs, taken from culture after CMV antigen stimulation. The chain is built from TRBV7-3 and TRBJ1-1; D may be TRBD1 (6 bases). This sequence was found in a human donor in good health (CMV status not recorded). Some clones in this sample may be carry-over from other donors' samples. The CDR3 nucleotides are TGTGCCAGCAGCTCTGTCGGGGGCCGGGGCACTGAAGCTTTCTTT. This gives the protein CASSSVGGRGTEAFF.